This T cell receptor (beta chain) was observed in a study of cytomegalovirus exposure and HLA in healthy donors. General study findings and limits: With further analysis later on, most CMV-associated TCR beta chains appeared HLA-restricted. Serostatus for CMV was the only available immune exposure information. Fewer N-insertions than the roughly 650-donor mean were reportedly shown by an Asian-associated ancestry cluster in a later analysis.

A multiplex PCR was run with 60 Vbeta primers and 13 Jbeta primers. Generated by immunoSEQ multiplex PCR, the TCRdb table keeps only in-frame clones and is missing some. The sample holds under 150,000 clones, roughly 80% seen once. This clone occurred once. Its antigen is not identified. The CDR3 is 15 residues long. The V end lost 5 bases, the J end lost 4 bases, and 17 bases lay between the germline ends. CDR1 SEHNR and CDR2 FQNEAQ come from the germline V gene (reference sequence). When sampled, the donors appeared nominally healthy, though they likely had unrecorded immune exposures. The clonotype originates from a man between 35 and 55 years old in good health and CMV-seropositive. Sequenced: PBMCs. V is TRBV7-9 and J is TRBJ1-2, with TRBD1 as a possible D gene (6 bases). The CDR3 reads CASSPSGAGVYGYTF. The CDR3 region has the DNA TGTGCCAGCAGCCCGAGCGGGGCAGGGGTCTATGGCTACACCTTC. Filled out from reference TRBV7-9 and TRBJ1-2, the complete variable domain reads DTGVSQNPRHKITKRGQNVTFRCDPISEHNRLYWYRQTLGQGPEFLTYFQNEAQLEKSRLLSDRFSAERPKGSFSTLEIQRTEQGDSAMYLCASSPSGAGVYGYTFGSGTRLTVV.